The 27 T cell receptor beta chains listed next were all sequenced from one sample in a study of T cell responses to AZD1222 COVID-19 vaccine. The protocol was immunoSEQ multiplex PCR, while the TCRdb copy is restricted to in-frame clones and leaves out a portion. Here the sample spans some 130,000 clones, approximately 85% being singletons. Specimen: peripheral blood, collected on day 0 of AZD1222 vaccination. The origin of the receptors is an adult in good health.

This clone was detected once. The chain recombines TRBV5-5 with TRBJ1-2; 7 bases agree with TRBD1. Germline V gene lookup returns CDR1 SGHKS and CDR2 YYEKEE (reference sequence). Germline trimming cut 6 bases from V and 8 bases from J; bases unmatched to any gene: 16. This CDR3 comprises 15 residues. The CDR3 DNA is TGTGCCAGCAATCCATCAGGGGGAGACTGGAGCGGCTACACCTTC. Amino acid sequence: CASNPSGGDWSGYTF.

This chain's CDR3 is CASSYQTSGSLEQFF. In DNA form, the CDR3 reads TGTGCCAGCAGCTACCAGACTAGCGGGAGCTTAGAGCAGTTCTTC. The chain carries TRBV7-6 and TRBJ2-1; 12 bases match TRBD2. J gave up 10 bases and V 4 bases, and 8 bases lay outside the gene matches. CDR1 is SGHVS and CDR2 is FNYEAQ in the germline V gene. This CDR3 has 15 amino acids.

The rearrangement uses TRBV10-3 and TRBJ1-2; D is unclear. CDR1 is ENHRY and CDR2 is SYGVKD in the germline V gene. The CDR3 is made up of 13 amino acids. V was clipped by 6 bases and J by 4 bases, with 12 bases between them. CDR3 in amino acids: CAIRREGAYGYTF. Written as DNA, the CDR3 is TGTGCCATCAGGCGGGAGGGAGCCTATGGCTACACCTTC.

The J gene is TRBJ2-7, the V gene TRBV7-9, with 11 bases fitting TRBD1. The CDR3 is 15 residues long. CDR1 and CDR2 (germline): SEHNR, FQNEAQ (reference sequence). With 4 bases clipped from V and 3 bases from J, the junction kept 5 bases outside the gene matches. The CDR3 nucleotides are TGTGCCAGCAGCTCCGGGACAGGGGGTATCTACGAGCAGTACTTC. Amino acids: CASSSGTGGIYEQYF.

This chain uses TRBV7-8 with TRBJ2-3; unclear D gene. Germline CDR1 reads SGHVS; CDR2 reads FQNEAQ. The CDR3 consists of 12 residues. With 5 bases removed from V and 6 bases from J, the gap between germline ends came to 9 bases. The CDR3 nucleotides are TGTGCCAGCAGCCCTCTGGGGGATACGCAGTATTTT. It yields the protein CASSPLGDTQYF. The whole variable domain, filled in from reference TRBV7-8 and TRBJ2-3, reads GAGVSQSPRYKVAKRGQDVALRCDPISGHVSLFWYQQALGQGPEFLTYFQNEAQLDKSGLPSDRFFAERPEGSVSTLKIQRTQQEDSAVYLCASSPLGDTQYFGPGTRLTVL.

This clone is a singleton in its sample. The chain joins TRBV3-1 (or the pseudogene TRBV3-2) to TRBJ2-7, with D tentatively TRBD1 or TRBD2 (6 bases each). From germline, CDR1 is LGHDT and CDR2 YNNKEL (reference sequence). This CDR3 is built from 15 residues. With 1 base removed from V and 1 base from J, the gap between germline ends came to 11 bases. CDR3 sequence reads: CASSQGGAGSYEQYF. The CDR3, as DNA: TGTGCCAGCAGCCAAGGGGGGGCGGGTTCCTACGAGCAGTACTTC.

The gene calls are TRBV6-5 and TRBJ2-5, with TRBD1 identical over 9 bases. This CDR3 has 14 amino acids. CDR1 and CDR2 (germline): MNHEY, SVGAGI. The V gene end was trimmed by 6 bases and the J gene end by 2 bases; junction bases not matched to a gene: 4. The CDR3 here is CASRRQGGQETQYF. The CDR3 nucleotides read TGTGCCAGCAGAAGACAGGGGGGTCAAGAGACCCAGTACTTC.

In its sample, this clone was seen once. This sequence joins TRBV5-1 and TRBJ2-1, with a tentative D call TRBD1 (7 bases). The CDR3 contains 15 residues. Germline lookup yields CDR1 SGHRS and CDR2 YFSETQ. V shed 4 bases and J shed 6 bases, with 17 bases lying between them. The CDR3 protein is CASSTAGQNSNEQFF. CDR3 coding DNA: TGCGCCAGCAGCACCGCGGGACAGAATTCCAATGAGCAGTTCTTC. The variable domain in full, completed from reference TRBV5-1 and TRBJ2-1, reads KAGVTQTPRYLIKTRGQQVTLSCSPISGHRSVSWYQQTPGQGLQFLFEYFSETQRNKGNFPGRFSGRQFSNSRSEMNVSTLELGDSALYLCASSTAGQNSNEQFFGPGTRLTVL.

The chain joins TRBV10-1 to TRBJ2-4; possibly TRBD1 for D (5 bases). The CDR3 has 13 residues. Germline lookup yields CDR1 WNHNN and CDR2 SYGVQD (reference sequence). Trimming took 3 bases from V and 7 from J, leaving 10 bases between them. CDR3 protein: CASSEAGSNIQYF. The CDR3 DNA reads as TGCGCCAGCAGTGAAGCAGGGTCTAACATTCAGTACTTC.

A single count supports this clone. J is TRBJ2-7 and V is TRBV18, with TRBD1 as a possible D gene (5 bases). CDR1 is KGHSH, CDR2 LQKENI, per germline. CDR3 length: 15 residues. The ends were cut back, 9 bases at V and 5 bases at J, with 23 bases in the middle. The CDR3 region is CASSIARDSLHEQYF. In nucleotides, the CDR3 is TGTGCCAGTTCTATCGCCAGGGATTCGCTCCACGAGCAGTACTTC.

This chain uses TRBV6-6 with TRBJ2-2; D is uncertain. CDR1 MNHNY and CDR2 SVGAGI come from the germline V gene (reference sequence). The CDR3 spans 12 residues. Trimming took off 6 bases at V and 5 bases at J, with 7 bases between the two ends. The CDR3 is CASRPVTGELFF. The CDR3 DNA is TGTGCCAGCAGACCAGTGACCGGGGAGCTGTTTTTT.

This chain uses TRBV15 with TRBJ1-4, with D perhaps matching TRBD1 (5 bases). CDR3 size: 15 residues. CDR1 is LNHNV and CDR2 is YYDKDF in the germline V gene (reference sequence). V was trimmed by 0 bases and J by 6 bases, leaving 11 bases between them. The CDR3 DNA is TGTGCCACCAGCAGAGAGGGGGTCGGGGATGAAAAACTGTTTTTT. Amino acid sequence: CATSREGVGDEKLFF.

V and J are TRBV3-1 (or the pseudogene TRBV3-2) and TRBJ2-5; D possibly corresponds to TRBD2 (6 bases). The CDR3 has 13 residues. Between the trimmed V and J ends, which lost 1 base and 5 bases, there was a span of 8 bases. Germline V gene data show CDR1 as LGHDT and CDR2 as YNNKEL (reference sequence). The CDR3 DNA sequence: TGTGCCAGCAGCCAAGGCCTAGCGGAGACCCAGTACTTC. It is translated as CASSQGLAETQYF.

The rearrangement joins TRBV10-3 to TRBJ2-2; the D gene is possibly TRBD1 (6 bases). The germline V gene has CDR1 ENHRY and CDR2 SYGVKD. Trimming took off 6 bases at V and 3 bases at J, with 20 bases between the two ends. This CDR3 is 17 amino acids long. The CDR3 loop is CAIRKDSVNTYTGELFF. The CDR3 bases are TGTGCCATCAGGAAGGACAGCGTGAATACTTACACCGGGGAGCTGTTTTTT.

This clone was seen once. V gene TRBV18 combines with J gene TRBJ1-4; 8 nucleotides match TRBD1. CDR1 is KGHSH, CDR2 LQKENI, per germline. The CDR3 is 14 amino acids. Germline trimming cut 3 bases from V and 11 bases from J; bases unmatched to any gene: 8. CDR3 region: CASSPSGGAGKLFF. CDR3 in DNA: TGTGCCAGCTCACCTTCAGGGGGCGCGGGGAAACTGTTTTTT. The whole variable domain, filled in from reference TRBV18 and TRBJ1-4, reads NAGVMQNPRHLVRRRGQEARLRCSPMKGHSHVYWYRQLPEEGLKFMVYLQKENIIDESGMPKERFSAEFPKEGPSILRIQQVVRGDSAAYFCASSPSGGAGKLFFGSGTQLSVL.

The V gene is TRBV6-1, the J gene TRBJ1-2; 9 bases fit TRBD1. The CDR3 consists of 14 residues. Germline CDR1 is MNHNS and CDR2 is SASEGT. The V and J ends lost 7 bases and 5 bases, in that order; junction bases with no gene match: 8. The CDR3: CASNPTGGGYGYTF. The CDR3 DNA is TGTGCCAGCAACCCAACAGGGGGCGGGTATGGCTACACCTTC.

This chain links TRBV11-3 with TRBJ2-2; D is ambiguous. The CDR3 totals 12 residues. The V gene lost 5 bases and the J gene lost 2 bases, with 3 bases spanning the gap. Germline CDR1 is SGHNT and CDR2 is YENEEA. The CDR3 DNA reads as TGTGCCAGCAGCCTTAACACCGGGGAGCTGTTTTTT. As protein: CASSLNTGELFF.

This chain uses TRBV6-1 with TRBJ1-2; D uncertain. Germline CDR1 MNHNS, CDR2 SASEGT. The germline V and J ends were trimmed by 4 bases and 2 bases, with 17 bases remaining between them. The CDR3 is 16 amino acids. CDR3: CASSVDEDRVNYGYTF. CDR3 in DNA: TGTGCCAGCAGTGTAGACGAGGACCGGGTAAACTATGGCTACACCTTC.

The chain employs TRBV3-1 (or the pseudogene TRBV3-2) and TRBJ1-6; D is ambiguous. CDR1 LGHDT and CDR2 YNNKEL come from the germline V gene (reference sequence). This CDR3 contains 12 residues. V was shortened by 5 bases and J by 8 bases, with 7 bases between the two germline ends. The CDR3 here is CASSFKYSPLHF. The CDR3 DNA reads as TGTGCCAGCAGCTTTAAATATTCACCCCTCCACTTT.

The chain couples TRBV2 to TRBJ2-2; 10 bases are a match to TRBD1. Germline values: CDR1 SNHLY, CDR2 FYNNEI. V shed 6 bases, J shed 7 bases, and the junction held 17 bases outside the gene matches. This CDR3 region has 18 residues. For the CDR3, the DNA is TGTGCCAGCAGCGGGACAGGGGCCCCCGGGGTATCGATCGGGGAGCTGTTTTTT. It is translated as CASSGTGAPGVSIGELFF. Based on the CDR3 plus reference TRBV2 and TRBJ2-2, the full variable domain is EPEVTQTPSHQVTQMGQEVILRCVPISNHLYFYWYRQILGQKVEFLVSFYNNEISEKSEIFDDQFSVERPDGSNFTLKIRSTKLEDSAMYFCASSGTGAPGVSIGELFFGEGSRLTVL.

V gene TRBV19 combines with J gene TRBJ1-1; D might be TRBD1 (6 bases). Germline V gives CDR1 LNHDA, CDR2 SQIVND (reference sequence). CDR3 size: 13 residues. The ends were cut back, 5 bases at V and 6 bases at J, with 13 bases in the middle. The CDR3 protein is CASSSGDRPEAFF. The CDR3 DNA sequence: TGTGCCAGTAGTTCAGGGGATAGGCCTGAAGCTTTCTTT.

The chain uses TRBV19 and TRBJ2-1; D possibly corresponds to TRBD2 (5 bases). Germline-derived CDR1 and CDR2 are LNHDA and SQIVND (reference sequence). This CDR3 region has 17 residues. Trimming stripped 5 bases from V and 0 bases from J, with 17 bases between. CDR3 in amino acids: CASSPSPARVSYNEQFF. CDR3 bases: TGTGCCAGTAGTCCCTCACCCGCGAGGGTCTCCTACAATGAGCAGTTCTTC.

The gene calls are TRBV6-5 and TRBJ2-2; D remains ambiguous. Germline V gene data show CDR1 as MNHEY and CDR2 as SVGAGI. This CDR3 comprises 14 residues. The germline V and J ends were trimmed by 2 bases and 4 bases, with 8 bases remaining between them. The CDR3 loop reads CASSYGWSTGELFF. In nucleotides, the CDR3 is TGTGCCAGCAGTTACGGGTGGTCCACCGGGGAGCTGTTTTTT.

A note on this clone: Other nucleotide sequences from this sample produce the same CDR3. V usage is TRBV3-1 (or the pseudogene TRBV3-2) and J usage is TRBJ1-2, with D perhaps matching TRBD1 (5 bases). CDR1 LGHDT and CDR2 YNNKEL come from the germline V gene (reference sequence). The length of the CDR3 is 13 residues. V shed 1 base and J shed 3 bases, with 6 bases lying between them. CDR3 in amino acids: CASSQAGYYGYTF. CDR3 DNA: TGTGCCAGCAGCCAAGCAGGGTACTATGGCTACACCTTC.

This clone was recorded only once. The V call is TRBV6-5, the J call TRBJ1-5; TRBD1 matches 8 bases. There are 14 residues in the CDR3. Germline CDR1 reads MNHEY; CDR2 reads SVGAGI. V was pared by 6 bases and J by 3 bases, with 4 bases of the junction left unmatched. For the CDR3, the DNA is TGTGCCAGCAGCCGACAGGGGATCAATCAGCCCCAGCATTTT. It yields the protein CASSRQGINQPQHF.

The chain links TRBV9 to TRBJ2-5, with 7 bases aligning to TRBD2. The germline gives CDR1 SGDLS, CDR2 YYNGEE. This CDR3 is 16 amino acids long. V shed 3 bases and J 1 base; nucleotides not matched to a gene: 9. The CDR3 reads CASSALSGASQETQYF. Written as DNA, the CDR3 is TGTGCCAGCAGCGCCCTGAGCGGGGCATCCCAAGAGACCCAGTACTTC.

The rearrangement uses TRBV6-1 and TRBJ2-5; 10 bases map to TRBD2. The germline V gene has CDR1 MNHNS and CDR2 SASEGT. V was clipped by 2 bases and J by 1 base; unmatched bases: 7. The CDR3 length is 17 residues. The CDR3 region has the DNA TGTGCCAGCAGTGAACCTTGGGTAGCGGGAGGCCAAGAGACCCAGTACTTC. Its translation is CASSEPWVAGGQETQYF.